This is a list of T cell receptor beta chains from one sample in a study of T cell responses to AZD1222 COVID-19 vaccine. This table comes from immunoSEQ multiplex PCR, and its TCRdb copy is limited to in-frame clones, with some not included. The sample lists roughly 130,000 clones, more than 85% occurring once. The sequences come from peripheral blood, collected on day 0 of AZD1222 vaccination. The receptors originated from an adult in good health. CDR3s include the opening cysteine and the closing phenylalanine or tryptophan. D genes are given only for firm matches. Size is stated for part of the rows, as once, few or many counts, or as a class when the clone is expanded.

d_gene	v_gene	abundance	j_gene	len	CDR3aa	CDR3nt
.	TRBV4-3	.	TRBJ1-4	17	CASSQDRQVATNEKLFF	TGCGCCAGCAGCCAAGATCGGCAGGTTGCAACTAATGAAAAACTGTTTTTT
.	TRBV6-2/TRBV6-3	.	TRBJ2-3	18	CASSYGRRDISSTDTQYF	TGTGCCAGCAGTTACGGAAGGAGGGACATTTCTAGCACAGATACGCAGTATTTT
TRBD2	TRBV30	.	TRBJ2-1	14	CAWSAGGLYNEQFF	TGTGCCTGGAGTGCGGGAGGGCTCTACAATGAGCAGTTCTTC
TRBD2	TRBV5-1	.	TRBJ2-4	18	CASSLAYQTTSGKNIQYF	TGCGCCAGCAGCTTGGCCTATCAAACCACTAGCGGCAAAAACATTCAGTACTTC
.	TRBV30	.	TRBJ1-5	13	CAWSPDRNQPQHF	TGTGCCTGGAGCCCAGACAGAAATCAGCCCCAGCATTTT
.	TRBV18	once	TRBJ1-3	16	CASSTGTLSSGNTIYF	TGTGCCAGCTCAACTGGTACCCTCAGCTCTGGAAACACCATATATTTT
.	TRBV19	.	TRBJ2-5	11	CASSNMETQYF	TGTGCCAGTAGTAACATGGAGACCCAGTACTTC
.	TRBV23-1	.	TRBJ1-5	14	CASSHPRGNQPQHF	TGCGCCAGCAGTCACCCCAGGGGAAATCAGCCCCAGCATTTT
TRBD1	TRBV7-3	.	TRBJ2-7	13	CASSLAGGYEQYF	TGTGCCAGCAGCTTGGCAGGGGGCTACGAGCAGTACTTC
.	TRBV5-4	.	TRBJ2-3	15	CASSDPGPSTDTQYF	TGTGCCAGCAGTGACCCCGGGCCCAGCACAGATACGCAGTATTTT
.	TRBV14	.	TRBJ1-1	13	CASSLSLNTEAFF	TGTGCCAGCAGCTTAAGCCTAAACACTGAAGCTTTCTTT
.	TRBV30	once	TRBJ1-2	14	CAWSGRDARDGYTF	TGTGCCTGGAGTGGCCGGGACGCACGCGATGGCTACACCTTC
TRBD2	TRBV19	.	TRBJ2-1	16	CATQIRRGGKNNEQFF	TGTGCCACCCAGATTCGGCGGGGAGGGAAGAACAATGAGCAGTTCTTC
.	TRBV6-6	.	TRBJ1-2	14	CASSRHPGDYGYTF	TGTGCCAGCAGCCGCCACCCCGGTGACTATGGCTACACCTTC
.	TRBV19	.	TRBJ1-6	14	CASSTVTVDSPLHF	TGTGCCAGTAGTACAGTCACCGTAGATTCACCCCTCCACTTT
.	TRBV19	.	TRBJ2-5	16	CASKPTPGHLQETQYF	TGTGCCAGTAAGCCCACACCGGGACATCTGCAAGAGACCCAGTACTTC
.	TRBV5-1	.	TRBJ2-1	15	CASSPAGQSYNEQFF	TGCGCCAGCAGTCCAGCGGGACAGAGCTACAATGAGCAGTTCTTC
TRBD1	TRBV7-2	few	TRBJ2-7	15	CASTQGDGRPYEQYF	TGTGCCAGCACCCAGGGGGACGGGCGTCCCTACGAGCAGTACTTC
.	TRBV6-5	.	TRBJ2-7	15	CASSYDGTHSYEQYF	TGTGCCAGCAGTTACGATGGAACGCACTCCTACGAGCAGTACTTC
TRBD2	TRBV19	.	TRBJ2-5	15	CASSRLAGGVETQYF	TGTGCCAGTAGTAGACTAGCGGGAGGGGTGGAGACCCAGTACTTC
TRBD2	TRBV18	.	TRBJ2-1	15	CASSRTSGVYNEQFF	TGTGCCAGCTCACGTACTAGCGGGGTCTACAATGAGCAGTTCTTC
.	TRBV29-1	once	TRBJ1-1	13	CSVSSGGDTEAFF	TGCAGCGTTTCCTCGGGGGGGGACACTGAAGCTTTCTTT
.	TRBV7-9	.	TRBJ2-1	13	CASSTPRQGREFF	TGTGCCAGCAGCACCCCGAGGCAGGGGAGGGAGTTCTTC
.	TRBV10-3	once	TRBJ1-2	16	CAISEDGTTPGYGYTF	TGTGCCATCAGTGAAGATGGAACAACCCCCGGTTATGGCTACACCTTC
.	TRBV5-1	.	TRBJ2-3	14	CASSLGSEADTQYF	TGCGCCAGCAGCTTGGGAAGTGAGGCAGATACGCAGTATTTT
.	TRBV28	.	TRBJ2-7	15	CASSPYIREYYEQYF	TGTGCCAGCAGTCCCTACATAAGAGAGTACTACGAGCAGTACTTC
.	TRBV10-3	few	TRBJ1-2	15	CAISEPTAPGTGYTF	TGTGCCATCAGTGAGCCTACCGCCCCAGGTACTGGCTACACCTTC
TRBD2	TRBV11-2	.	TRBJ2-3	16	CASSIRGGRNTDTQYF	TGTGCCAGCTCGATACGGGGCGGGAGAAACACAGATACGCAGTATTTT
.	TRBV6-5	.	TRBJ2-7	11	CASMGTYEQYF	TGTGCCAGCATGGGGACCTACGAGCAGTACTTC
.	TRBV10-3	.	TRBJ1-4	14	CAISEQGGNEKLFF	TGTGCCATCAGTGAACAGGGAGGTAATGAAAAACTGTTTTTT
TRBD1	TRBV19	.	TRBJ1-3	14	CASSTGRSGNTIYF	TGTGCCAGTTCGACAGGGCGGTCAGGAAACACCATATATTTT
.	TRBV19	.	TRBJ2-7	12	CATQTGEGEQYF	TGTGCCACCCAGACCGGCGAAGGGGAGCAGTACTTC
.	TRBV7-2	.	TRBJ1-1	13	CASSPGGNTEAFF	TGTGCCAGCAGCCCCGGGGGGAACACTGAAGCTTTCTTT
.	TRBV9	.	TRBJ2-7	14	CASSVEGLSYEQYF	TGTGCCAGCAGCGTAGAAGGACTTTCCTACGAGCAGTACTTC
TRBD1	TRBV18	.	TRBJ1-1	15	CASSPQGQGLTEAFF	TGTGCCAGCTCACCACAGGGACAGGGCCTCACTGAAGCTTTCTTT
.	TRBV7-2	.	TRBJ2-1	13	CASSFSRDNEQFF	TGTGCCAGCAGCTTTTCGCGGGACAATGAGCAGTTCTTC
.	TRBV9	once	TRBJ2-2	18	CASSVASGGPANTGELFF	TGTGCCAGCAGCGTAGCTAGTGGGGGGCCCGCGAACACCGGGGAGCTGTTTTTT
.	TRBV2	.	TRBJ2-2	13	CASRSPQTGELFF	TGTGCCAGCAGGAGCCCCCAAACCGGGGAGCTGTTTTTT
TRBD1	TRBV15	.	TRBJ1-6	14	CATEVGTGYSPLHF	TGTGCCACCGAAGTGGGGACAGGGTACTCACCCCTCCACTTT
TRBD2	TRBV6-5	.	TRBJ2-1	15	CASRGTSGSYNEQFF	TGTGCCAGCAGGGGGACTAGCGGTTCCTACAATGAGCAGTTCTTC
.	TRBV30	.	TRBJ2-3	11	CAWSSGDTQYF	TGTGCCTGGAGTTCCGGAGATACGCAGTATTTT
.	TRBV27	once	TRBJ1-5	14	CASSLVSGDQPQHF	TGTGCCAGCAGTTTGGTTTCAGGGGATCAGCCCCAGCATTTT
.	TRBV7-9	.	TRBJ1-4	15	CASSLGGRTNEKLFF	TGTGCCAGCAGCTTAGGGGGGCGGACTAATGAAAAACTGTTTTTT
.	TRBV4-2	.	TRBJ1-4	14	CASSPPDRFEKLFF	TGTGCCAGCAGCCCGCCTGACCGTTTTGAAAAACTGTTTTTT
.	TRBV5-1	.	TRBJ2-7	16	CASSAAREHLSYEQYF	TGCGCCAGCAGCGCCGCTAGGGAGCACCTCTCCTACGAGCAGTACTTC
TRBD1	TRBV7-9	once	TRBJ2-7	15	CASSLVGTGGGEQYF	TGTGCCAGCAGCTTAGTTGGGACAGGGGGCGGCGAGCAGTACTTC
.	TRBV7-2	.	TRBJ2-1	12	CASSPGFNEQFF	TGTGCCAGCAGCCCCGGATTCAATGAGCAGTTCTTC
.	TRBV4-1	.	TRBJ2-7	15	CASSQVWVPTYEQYF	TGCGCCAGCAGCCAAGTCTGGGTTCCCACCTACGAGCAGTACTTC
.	TRBV9	.	TRBJ2-7	12	CASSPGFREQYF	TGTGCCAGCAGCCCAGGGTTCCGAGAGCAGTACTTC
.	TRBV12-3/TRBV12-4	.	TRBJ2-3	11	CASEWSDTQYF	TGTGCCAGCGAATGGTCAGATACGCAGTATTTT
.	TRBV19	.	TRBJ1-2	16	CASRRSGSRTDYGYTF	TGTGCCAGTAGGAGGAGCGGGAGTCGGACGGACTATGGCTACACCTTC
TRBD1	TRBV30	.	TRBJ1-1	15	CAWDPKGQGETEAFF	TGTGCCTGGGACCCGAAAGGACAGGGGGAAACTGAAGCTTTCTTT
.	TRBV30	once	TRBJ1-1	13	CAWSEGPNTEAFF	TGTGCCTGGAGTGAGGGCCCGAACACTGAAGCTTTCTTT